What follows are 2 T cell receptor beta chains derived from one specimen sequenced in a study of T-cell reconstitution after alpha-beta-depleted transplantation in children. Preparation of the TCRbeta library used unique molecular identifiers. TCRdb re-analysed the PCR reads in MiXCR, keeping a single row per CDR3 protein. Among 600,000 to 700,000 distinct CDR3 sequences listed, roughly 15% were seen once. Sequenced material: PBMCs from the stem cell graft donor, taken from the stem cell graft. The source of these receptors is a human donor who donated a stem cell graft to a child with acute myeloid leukemia.

This clonotype was found a few times. V is TRBV7-9 and J is TRBJ2-3; the D is unclear. The CDR3 contains 11 residues. The germline gives CDR1 SEHNR, CDR2 FQNEAQ (reference sequence). Trimming took 4 bases from V and 8 from J, leaving 7 bases between them. This CDR3 reads CASSSDGTQYF. In DNA, the CDR3 is TGTGCCAGCAGCTCGGATGGTACGCAGTATTTT.

The sample holds many counts of this clonotype. V gene TRBV20-1 combines with J gene TRBJ2-1; D possibly corresponds to TRBD1 (5 bases). V was trimmed by 2 bases and J by 8 bases, leaving 7 bases between them. The V gene's germline CDR1 is DFQATT and CDR2 SNEGSKA (reference sequence). The CDR3 covers 11 residues. CDR3 region: CSARQGYEQFF. CDR3 bases: TGCAGTGCTAGACAGGGCTATGAGCAGTTCTTC.